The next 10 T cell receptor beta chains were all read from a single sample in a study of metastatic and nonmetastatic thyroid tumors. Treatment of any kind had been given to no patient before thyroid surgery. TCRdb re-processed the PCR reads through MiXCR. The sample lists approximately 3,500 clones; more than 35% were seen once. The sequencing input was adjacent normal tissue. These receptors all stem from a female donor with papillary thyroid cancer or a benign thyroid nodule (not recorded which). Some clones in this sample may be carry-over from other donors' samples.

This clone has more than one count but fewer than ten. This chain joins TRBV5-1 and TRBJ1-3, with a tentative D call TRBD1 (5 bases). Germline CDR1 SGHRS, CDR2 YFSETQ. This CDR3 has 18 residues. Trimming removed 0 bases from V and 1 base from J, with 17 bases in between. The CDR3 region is CASSLATAGLSSGNTIYF. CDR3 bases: TGCGCCAGCAGCTTGGCGACGGCGGGACTGTCGTCTGGAAACACCATATATTTT. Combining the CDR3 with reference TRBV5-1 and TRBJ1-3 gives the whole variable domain KAGVTQTPRYLIKTRGQQVTLSCSPISGHRSVSWYQQTPGQGLQFLFEYFSETQRNKGNFPGRFSGRQFSNSRSEMNVSTLELGDSALYLCASSLATAGLSSGNTIYFGEGSWLTVV.

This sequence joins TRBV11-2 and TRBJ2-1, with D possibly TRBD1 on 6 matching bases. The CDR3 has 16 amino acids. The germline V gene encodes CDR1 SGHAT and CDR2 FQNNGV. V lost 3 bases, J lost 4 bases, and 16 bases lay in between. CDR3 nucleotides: TGTGCCAGCAGCTTGGTTCTATCAGGGGTTTACAATGAGCAGTTCTTC. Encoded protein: CASSLVLSGVYNEQFF.

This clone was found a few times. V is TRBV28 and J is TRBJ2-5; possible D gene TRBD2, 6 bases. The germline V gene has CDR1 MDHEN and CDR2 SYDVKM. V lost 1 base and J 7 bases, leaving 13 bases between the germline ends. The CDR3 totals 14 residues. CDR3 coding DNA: TGTGCCAGCAGTTTATTCTCTCTCGGGGGGACCCAGTACTTC. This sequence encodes CASSLFSLGGTQYF.

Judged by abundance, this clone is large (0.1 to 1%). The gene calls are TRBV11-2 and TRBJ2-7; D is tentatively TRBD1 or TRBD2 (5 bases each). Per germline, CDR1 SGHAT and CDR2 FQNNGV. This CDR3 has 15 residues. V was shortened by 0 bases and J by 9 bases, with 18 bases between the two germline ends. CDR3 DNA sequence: TGTGCCAGCAGCTTAGACGAGGGGCGCAATATTGGGCAGTACTTC. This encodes CASSLDEGRNIGQYF.

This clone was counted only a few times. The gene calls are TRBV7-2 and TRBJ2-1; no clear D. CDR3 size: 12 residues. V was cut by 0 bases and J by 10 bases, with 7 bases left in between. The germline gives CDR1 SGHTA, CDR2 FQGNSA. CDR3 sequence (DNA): TGTGCCAGCAGCTTAGCCTTCTCGGAGCAGTTCTTC. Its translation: CASSLAFSEQFF.

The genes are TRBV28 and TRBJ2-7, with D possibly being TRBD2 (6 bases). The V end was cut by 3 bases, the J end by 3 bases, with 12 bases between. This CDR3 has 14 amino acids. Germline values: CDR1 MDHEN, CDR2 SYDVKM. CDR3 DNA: TGTGCCAGCAGTTTGTTCGGGACTTTCTACGAGCAGTACTTC. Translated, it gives CASSLFGTFYEQYF.

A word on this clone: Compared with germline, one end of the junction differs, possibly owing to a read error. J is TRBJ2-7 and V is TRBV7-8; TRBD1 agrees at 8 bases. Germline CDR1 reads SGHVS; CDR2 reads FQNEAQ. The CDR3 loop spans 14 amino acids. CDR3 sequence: CASSPGDRTYEQYF. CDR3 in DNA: TGTGCCAGCAGCCCAGGGGACAGGACCTATGAGCAGTACTTC. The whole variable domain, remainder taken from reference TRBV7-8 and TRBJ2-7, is GAGVSQSPRYKVAKRGQDVALRCDPISGHVSLFWYQQALGQGPEFLTYFQNEAQLDKSGLPSDRFFAERPEGSVSTLKIQRTQQEDSAVYLCASSPGDRTYEQYFGPGTRLTVT.

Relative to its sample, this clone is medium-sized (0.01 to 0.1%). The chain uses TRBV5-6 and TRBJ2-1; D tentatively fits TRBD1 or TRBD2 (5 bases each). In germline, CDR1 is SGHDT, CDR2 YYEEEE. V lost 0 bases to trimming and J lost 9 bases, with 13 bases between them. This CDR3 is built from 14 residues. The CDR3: CASSLANWGSEQFF. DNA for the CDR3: TGTGCCAGCAGCTTGGCCAATTGGGGGAGTGAGCAGTTCTTC.

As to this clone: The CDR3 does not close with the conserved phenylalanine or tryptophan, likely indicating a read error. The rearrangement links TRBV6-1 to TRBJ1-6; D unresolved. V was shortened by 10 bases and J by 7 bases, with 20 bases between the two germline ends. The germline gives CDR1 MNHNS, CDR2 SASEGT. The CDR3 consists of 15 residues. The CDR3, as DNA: TGTGCCATCAATACAAGTCCCGGGTGGAATTCACCCCTCCACGTT. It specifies CAINTSPGWNSPLHV.

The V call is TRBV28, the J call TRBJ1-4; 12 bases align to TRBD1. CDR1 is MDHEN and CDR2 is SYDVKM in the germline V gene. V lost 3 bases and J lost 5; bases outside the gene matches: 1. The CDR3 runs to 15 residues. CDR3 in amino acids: CASSLGQGANEKLFF. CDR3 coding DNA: TGTGCCAGCAGTTTGGGACAGGGGGCGAATGAAAAACTGTTTTTT.